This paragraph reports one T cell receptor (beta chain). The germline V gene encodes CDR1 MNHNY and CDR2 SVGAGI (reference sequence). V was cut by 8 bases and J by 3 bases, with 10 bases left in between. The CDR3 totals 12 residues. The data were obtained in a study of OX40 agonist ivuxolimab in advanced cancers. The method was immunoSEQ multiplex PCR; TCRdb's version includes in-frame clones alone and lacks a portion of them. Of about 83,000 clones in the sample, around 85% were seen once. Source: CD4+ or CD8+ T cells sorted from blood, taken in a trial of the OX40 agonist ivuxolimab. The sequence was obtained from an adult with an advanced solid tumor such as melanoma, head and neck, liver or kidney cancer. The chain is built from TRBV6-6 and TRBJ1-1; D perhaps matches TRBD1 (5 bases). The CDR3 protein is CASAGGYTEAFF. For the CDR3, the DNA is TGTGCCAGCGCGGGGGGGTACACTGAAGCTTTCTTT.